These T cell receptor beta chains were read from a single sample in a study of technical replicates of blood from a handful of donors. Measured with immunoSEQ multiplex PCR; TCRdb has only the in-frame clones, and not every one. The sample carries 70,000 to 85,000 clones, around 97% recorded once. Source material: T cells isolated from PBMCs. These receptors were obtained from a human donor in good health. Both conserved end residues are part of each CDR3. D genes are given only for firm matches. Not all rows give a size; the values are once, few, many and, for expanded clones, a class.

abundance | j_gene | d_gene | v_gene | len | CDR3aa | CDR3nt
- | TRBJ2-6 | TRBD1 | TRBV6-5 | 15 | CASRRQGYGANVLTF | TGTGCCAGCAGAAGACAGGGGTACGGGGCCAACGTCCTGACTTTC
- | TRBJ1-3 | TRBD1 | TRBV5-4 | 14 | CASSFGQGRNTIYF | TGTGCCAGCAGCTTTGGACAGGGTCGAAACACCATATATTTT
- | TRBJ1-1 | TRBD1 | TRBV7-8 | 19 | CASSPARRGQGVENTEAFF | TGTGCCAGCAGCCCAGCACGGCGGGGACAGGGGGTGGAGAACACTGAAGCTTTCTTT
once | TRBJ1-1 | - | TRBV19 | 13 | CASTRAGNTEAFF | TGTGCCAGTACCCGCGCCGGGAACACTGAAGCTTTCTTT
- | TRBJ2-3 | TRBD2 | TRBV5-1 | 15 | CASRYGTSGTDTQYF | TGCGCCAGCAGATATGGGACTAGCGGGACAGATACGCAGTATTTT
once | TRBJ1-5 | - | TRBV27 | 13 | CASSLRSDQPQHF | TGTGCCAGCAGTTTGAGGTCGGATCAGCCCCAGCATTTT
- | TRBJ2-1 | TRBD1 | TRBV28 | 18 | CASSLYYNLTGVYFEQFF | TGTGCCAGCAGTCTTTATTATAACTTGACAGGGGTTTACTTTGAGCAGTTCTTC
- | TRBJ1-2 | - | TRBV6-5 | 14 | CASFRQGSNYGYTF | TGTGCCAGCTTTCGCCAGGGGTCCAACTATGGCTACACCTTC
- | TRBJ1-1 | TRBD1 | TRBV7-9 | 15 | CASSPSGGGPTEAFF | TGTGCCAGCAGCCCGTCGGGAGGGGGCCCCACTGAAGCTTTCTTT
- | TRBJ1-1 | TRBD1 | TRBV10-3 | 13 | CAISVDRVTEAFF | TGTGCCATCAGCGTGGACAGGGTCACTGAAGCTTTCTTT
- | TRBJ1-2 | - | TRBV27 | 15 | CASSLNRLSNYGYTF | TGTGCCAGCAGCCTTAACAGGCTAAGTAACTATGGCTACACCTTC
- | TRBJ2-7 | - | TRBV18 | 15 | CATHPDQGSSYEQYF | TGTGCCACCCACCCCGATCAGGGGAGCTCCTACGAGCAGTACTTC
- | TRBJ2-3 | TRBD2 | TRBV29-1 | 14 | CSVVLAGSTDTQYF | TGCAGCGTTGTGCTAGCGGGAAGCACAGATACGCAGTATTTT
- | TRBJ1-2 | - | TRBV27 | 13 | CASSSGILYGYTF | TGTGCCAGCAGTTCCGGGATCCTCTATGGCTACACCTTC
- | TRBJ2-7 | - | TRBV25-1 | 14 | CASSEFDGGEEQYF | TGTGCCAGCAGTGAATTCGATGGTGGAGAGGAGCAGTACTTC
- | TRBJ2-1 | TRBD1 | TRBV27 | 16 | CASSLSGTGLYNEQFF | TGTGCCAGCAGTTTATCTGGGACAGGGCTCTACAATGAGCAGTTCTTC
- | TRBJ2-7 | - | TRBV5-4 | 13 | CASSADRYYEQYF | TGTGCCAGCAGCGCCGACAGGTATTACGAGCAGTACTTC
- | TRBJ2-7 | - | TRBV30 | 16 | CAWSVITRALSYEQYF | TGTGCCTGGAGTGTAATTACGCGGGCTCTCTCCTACGAGCAGTACTTC
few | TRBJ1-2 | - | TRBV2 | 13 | CASSAVVAYGYTF | TGTGCCAGCAGTGCGGTCGTCGCTTATGGCTACACCTTC
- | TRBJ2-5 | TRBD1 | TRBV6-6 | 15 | CASSYGQGSSETQYF | TGTGCCAGCAGTTACGGACAGGGGAGTTCAGAGACCCAGTACTTC
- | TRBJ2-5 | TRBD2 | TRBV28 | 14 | CASSWRVGGETQYF | TGTGCCAGCAGTTGGAGGGTGGGGGGGGAGACCCAGTACTTC
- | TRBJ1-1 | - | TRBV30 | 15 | CAWRNWGSMNTEAFF | TGTGCCTGGAGGAACTGGGGCAGTATGAACACTGAAGCTTTCTTT
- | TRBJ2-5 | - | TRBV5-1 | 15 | CASSPGRTAQETQYF | TGCGCCAGCAGCCCTGGGCGGACAGCGCAAGAGACCCAGTACTTC
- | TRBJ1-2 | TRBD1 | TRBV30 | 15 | CAWIIAGGQGAGYTF | TGTGCCTGGATTATCGCCGGGGGACAGGGCGCAGGCTACACCTTC
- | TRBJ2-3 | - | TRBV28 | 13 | CASSSRGHDTQYF | TGTGCCAGCAGCTCCCGGGGACACGATACGCAGTATTTT
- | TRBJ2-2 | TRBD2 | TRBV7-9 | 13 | CASSGGPGGELFF | TGTGCCAGCTCGGGAGGGCCGGGCGGGGAGCTGTTTTTT
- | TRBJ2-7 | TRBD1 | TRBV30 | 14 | CASTPPGTEDEQYF | TGTGCCTCCACCCCCCCCGGGACAGAGGACGAGCAGTACTTC
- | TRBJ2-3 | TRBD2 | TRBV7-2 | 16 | CASSLGTSGSTDTQYF | TGTGCCAGCAGCCTCGGGACTAGCGGAAGCACAGATACGCAGTATTTT
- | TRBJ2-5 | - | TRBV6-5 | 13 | CASSYSRDTAQYF | TGTGCCAGCAGTTACTCGAGGGACACGGCCCAGTACTTC
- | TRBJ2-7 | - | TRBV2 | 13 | CASGAAASYEQYF | TGTGCCAGCGGAGCAGCGGCCTCCTACGAGCAGTACTTC
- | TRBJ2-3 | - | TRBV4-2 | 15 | CASSPGLLSTDTQYF | TGTGCCAGCAGCCCGGGACTTTTGAGCACAGATACGCAGTATTTT
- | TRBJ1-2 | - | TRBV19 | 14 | CASSSRRENYGYTF | TGTGCCAGTAGTAGTCGGAGGGAGAACTATGGCTACACCTTC
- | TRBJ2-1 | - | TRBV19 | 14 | CASRNGGSYNEQFF | TGTGCCAGTAGGAACGGGGGTTCCTACAATGAGCAGTTCTTC
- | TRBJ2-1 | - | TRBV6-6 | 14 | CASSYSTGLYEQFF | TGTGCCAGCAGTTATTCGACCGGACTTTATGAGCAGTTCTTC
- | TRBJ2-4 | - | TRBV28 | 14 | CASSLTGAKNIQYF | TGTGCCAGCAGTTTAACGGGAGCCAAAAACATTCAGTACTTC
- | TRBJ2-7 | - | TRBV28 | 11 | CASSNSYEQYF | TGTGCCAGCTCCAACAGCTACGAGCAGTACTTC
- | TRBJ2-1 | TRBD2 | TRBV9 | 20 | CASSVASGLAGGSSYNEQFF | TGTGCCAGCAGCGTAGCTTCAGGACTAGCGGGGGGGAGCTCCTACAATGAGCAGTTCTTC
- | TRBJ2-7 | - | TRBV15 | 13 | CATSRDLRVEQYF | TGTGCCACCAGCAGAGATCTTCGGGTCGAGCAGTACTTC
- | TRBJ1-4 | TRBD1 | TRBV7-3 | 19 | CASSCHQQGIPDLNEKLFF | TGTGCCAGCAGCTGCCACCAACAGGGGATACCCGACCTTAATGAAAAACTGTTTTTT
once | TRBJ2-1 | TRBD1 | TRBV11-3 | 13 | CASSFDRGNEQFF | TGTGCCAGCAGCTTTGACAGGGGAAATGAGCAGTTCTTC
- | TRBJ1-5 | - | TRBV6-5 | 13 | CASGGKSNQPQHF | TGTGCCAGCGGGGGGAAAAGCAATCAGCCCCAGCATTTT
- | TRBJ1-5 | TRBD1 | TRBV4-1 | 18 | CASSLRDRGLSGNQPQHF | TGCGCCAGCAGCCTCCGGGACAGGGGGCTGTCGGGCAATCAGCCCCAGCATTTT
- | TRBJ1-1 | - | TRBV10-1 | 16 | CASSETRGVDNTEAFF | TGCGCCAGCAGTGAGACAAGGGGCGTTGATAACACTGAAGCTTTCTTT
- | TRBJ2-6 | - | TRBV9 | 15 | CASMEGSSGANVLTF | TGTGCCAGCATGGAAGGGAGCTCTGGGGCCAACGTCCTGACTTTC
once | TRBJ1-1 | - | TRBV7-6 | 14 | CASSLGLTIREAFF | TGTGCCAGCAGCTTAGGGCTTACAATTCGTGAAGCTTTCTTT
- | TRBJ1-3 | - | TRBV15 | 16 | CATSRDFGLSGNTIYF | TGTGCCACCAGCAGAGATTTCGGACTCTCTGGAAACACCATATATTTT
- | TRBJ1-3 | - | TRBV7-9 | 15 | CASSLAQSGGNTIYF | TGTGCCAGCAGCTTAGCACAGTCCGGTGGAAACACCATATATTTT
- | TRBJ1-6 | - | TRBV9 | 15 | CASSVALQRDSPLHF | TGTGCCAGCAGCGTAGCTTTACAGAGAGATTCACCCCTCCACTTT
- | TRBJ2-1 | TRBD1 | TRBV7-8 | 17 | CASSLVGGTGRGNEQFF | TGTGCCAGCAGCTTAGTAGGGGGGACAGGGAGGGGAAATGAGCAGTTCTTC
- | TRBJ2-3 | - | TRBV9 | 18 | CASSVPYVGHEEPDTQYF | TGTGCCAGCAGCGTTCCTTACGTGGGGCACGAGGAGCCAGATACGCAGTATTTT
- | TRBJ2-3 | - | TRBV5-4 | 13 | CASSLGAADTQYF | TGTGCCAGCAGCTTGGGAGCGGCAGATACGCAGTATTTT
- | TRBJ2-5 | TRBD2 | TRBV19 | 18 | CASSIGWGLAGEQETQYF | TGTGCCAGTAGTATCGGTTGGGGACTAGCGGGAGAACAAGAGACCCAGTACTTC
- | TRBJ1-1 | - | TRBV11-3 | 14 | CASSPDQGSPEAFF | TGTGCCAGCAGCCCGGACCAGGGTTCACCTGAAGCTTTCTTT